A single T cell receptor (beta chain) is shown here with its context. Its antigen is currently not known. Qualities for individual bases were not recorded, and no much larger clone is one base off. The sample's time point, from its label and the paper: about 28 days (+/-7) after the second vaccine dose. AZD1222 recipients whose second dose came at about 4 weeks and those whose second dose came at about 12 weeks were combined into one group, since spike-specific TCR depth and breadth did not differ between the two schedules. Vaccinee samples came from UK trials COV001 and COV002, including a single-blind randomized controlled phase 2/3 trial of AZD1222 (ChAdOx1 nCoV-19) in healthy adults. Trial participant PBMC samples were collected at day 0 and day 28 after the second dose for TCRbeta chain sequencing. This sample stems from a study of T cell responses to AZD1222 COVID-19 vaccine (dated by TCRdb to the early 2020s). For the wider study: TCR sequencing covered some 250 trial participants: approximately 200 given two doses of AZD1222 and about 26 given two doses of MenACWY control vaccine. Trial participants were enrolled into age subgroups of 18-55, 56-69 and 70-plus years, which contained about 150, 27 and 61 TCR-sequenced participants, respectively. Broader findings and caveats from the paper: A significant rise in spike-specific TCR breadth and depth was observed after two AZD1222 doses relative to day 0 and relative to MenACWY recipients. No day 14 peak-response samples were available, so repertoires were characterized only after the peak T cell response. The whole spike protein was spanned by vaccine-associated CD4 TCRs, and dominant responses were seen in regions 160-218 and 743-854. Conclusions about previously exposed vaccinees were limited because only six AZD1222 recipients were SARS-CoV-2 seropositive at baseline. Participants were mostly white British, with more females than males. The authors suggested clonal diversity may have been underestimated. Nearly half of unique spike-specific TCRs reportedly recognized epitopes outside regions mutated in the B.1.351 and B.1.1.7 variants. In the small 56-69-year group, the increase in depth fell short of significance, most likely because of low power.

The CDR3 regions of human TCRbeta chains were subjected to immunosequencing. Per the original workflow: Repertoire TCRs were matched against a reference library of SARS-CoV-2-specific TCRs generated with the MIRA antigen-specificity platform. Breadth meant the fraction of unique TCRs that were SARS-CoV-2-associated, whereas depth meant the fraction of total T cells that were SARS-CoV-2-associated. Using the MIRA data, each spike-specific TCR was mapped to the spike region that the TCR reacts to and placed in a CD4 or CD8 class. Log10-transformed breadth and depth values were compared by one-way ANOVA with Sidak's multiple comparisons tests. What TCRdb holds here is the immuneACCESS table cut down to in-frame rearrangements. Part of the clones is not present; checked against another copy, under half of the missing clones reflect an unresolved V gene, and the others are unexplained. Clonal size and the V and J genes are those of that table, whereas D and trimming came from the DNA. Across this sample there are roughly 120,000 clones, with more than 70% seen only once. The ten largest make up 6.5% of the sample.

The sequences come from peripheral blood, collected 28 days after the second AZD1222 dose. The source is an adult who received the AZD1222 COVID-19 vaccine.

The CDR3 in this case is CASSTWTGSTEAFF. The nucleotide sequence is TGTGCCAGCAGCACCTGGACAGGGAGCACTGAAGCTTTCTTT. Recombination linked TRBV7-9 to TRBJ1-1, and TRBD1 aligns with 8 junction nucleotides. The CDR3 has 14 amino acids, counting the end cysteine and phenylalanine. Left in the record is the CDR3 DNA by itself, 42 bases read in frame from the first base. The CDR1 and CDR2 encoded by the germline V gene (reference sequence) are SEHNR and FQNEAQ. Relative to germline, V is missing 5 bases and J is missing 4 bases, with 6 bases of the junction outside any gene match.